This is a list of T cell receptor beta chains from one sample in a study of cytomegalovirus exposure and HLA in healthy donors. Method: immunoSEQ multiplex PCR; TCRdb's copy keeps in-frame clones and lacks some. The sample consists of roughly 170,000 clones, roughly 70% of them appearing once. The material sequenced was PBMCs. The receptors originated from a girl aged 5-17 years in good health and CMV-seronegative. CDR3s include the opening cysteine and the closing phenylalanine or tryptophan. Fields, in order: V gene, CDR3 length, D gene, J gene, clone size, CDR3 DNA, CDR3 protein. The D gene is left open where the match is weak. Expanded clones get a size class; other rows say once, few or many, or leave the size out.

v_gene: TRBV29-1
len: 14
d_gene: TRBD1
j_gene: TRBJ2-1
abundance: few
CDR3nt: TGCAGCGTTGACGAGACAGGGGTCTACAATGAGCAGTTCTTC
CDR3aa: CSVDETGVYNEQFF

v_gene: TRBV5-6
len: 14
d_gene: -
j_gene: TRBJ2-1
abundance: few
CDR3nt: TGTGCCAGCAGCCCCCCCAGCGGCGCCAATGAGCAGTTCTTC
CDR3aa: CASSPPSGANEQFF

v_gene: TRBV7-9
len: 16
d_gene: -
j_gene: TRBJ1-3
abundance: -
CDR3nt: TGTGCCAGCAGCTTTACGGAAGGGGGAACCGGAAACACCATATATTTT
CDR3aa: CASSFTEGGTGNTIYF

v_gene: TRBV5-1
len: 15
d_gene: -
j_gene: TRBJ1-1
abundance: -
CDR3nt: TGCGCCAGCAGATATAATTGGGGAGATAACACTGAAGCTTTCTTT
CDR3aa: CASRYNWGDNTEAFF

v_gene: TRBV7-6
len: 8
d_gene: -
j_gene: TRBJ1-1
abundance: -
CDR3nt: TGTCTCACAGGAGAAGCTTTCTTT
CDR3aa: CLTGEAFF

v_gene: TRBV5-5
len: 17
d_gene: TRBD1
j_gene: TRBJ2-3
abundance: few
CDR3nt: TGTGCCAGCAGCGACTATCAGGGGGCGATAGATGCAGATACGCAGTATTTT
CDR3aa: CASSDYQGAIDADTQYF

v_gene: TRBV10-2
len: 15
d_gene: TRBD1
j_gene: TRBJ2-2
abundance: few
CDR3nt: TGCGCCAGCAGGAAGACGACAGGGGAAACCGGGGAGCTGTTTTTT
CDR3aa: CASRKTTGETGELFF

v_gene: TRBV7-7
len: 15
d_gene: TRBD2
j_gene: TRBJ2-5
abundance: -
CDR3nt: TGTGCCAGCAGCTTAGGCGGGGGGGAACAAGAGACCCAGTACTTC
CDR3aa: CASSLGGGEQETQYF

v_gene: TRBV21-1
len: 14
d_gene: -
j_gene: TRBJ1-5
abundance: -
CDR3nt: TGTGCCAGCACCGGAGGGGGCAGGAATCAGCCCCAGCATTTT
CDR3aa: CASTGGGRNQPQHF

v_gene: TRBV7-9
len: 12
d_gene: -
j_gene: TRBJ2-1
abundance: few
CDR3nt: TGTGCCAGCAGCCAGTACCCCTCTGAGCAGTTCTTC
CDR3aa: CASSQYPSEQFF

v_gene: TRBV5-1
len: 14
d_gene: TRBD1
j_gene: TRBJ2-7
abundance: -
CDR3nt: TGCGCCAGCAGCTACCCGGGACAGGGGCACGAGCAGTACTTC
CDR3aa: CASSYPGQGHEQYF

v_gene: TRBV19
len: 14
d_gene: -
j_gene: TRBJ1-5
abundance: few
CDR3nt: TGTGCCAGTAGTCGGCAGGCAACAAATCAGCCCCAGCATTTT
CDR3aa: CASSRQATNQPQHF

v_gene: TRBV6-4
len: 15
d_gene: -
j_gene: TRBJ1-2
abundance: once
CDR3nt: TGTGCCAGCACCCCATCGCTGGACAGTAACTATGGCTACACCTTC
CDR3aa: CASTPSLDSNYGYTF

v_gene: TRBV6-5
len: 15
d_gene: -
j_gene: TRBJ2-3
abundance: -
CDR3nt: TGTGCCAGCACTCCACTAACCTCTAGCACAGATACGCAGTATTTT
CDR3aa: CASTPLTSSTDTQYF

v_gene: TRBV5-4
len: 14
d_gene: -
j_gene: TRBJ1-1
abundance: -
CDR3nt: TGTGCCAGCAGCTCCAAAAGGGGAGGCACTGAAGCTTTCTTT
CDR3aa: CASSSKRGGTEAFF

v_gene: TRBV2
len: 14
d_gene: -
j_gene: TRBJ2-7
abundance: -
CDR3nt: TGTGCCATACGAACTAGAGGAACCTTCGACGAGCAGTACTTC
CDR3aa: CAIRTRGTFDEQYF

v_gene: TRBV30
len: 14
d_gene: TRBD1
j_gene: TRBJ2-2
abundance: -
CDR3nt: TGTGCCTGGGCCGCCATCACAGGGGCCGGGGAGCTGTTTTTT
CDR3aa: CAWAAITGAGELFF

v_gene: TRBV2
len: 14
d_gene: TRBD1
j_gene: TRBJ2-7
abundance: -
CDR3nt: TGTGCCAGCAGAAACAGGGGCAGCTCCTACGAGCAGTACTTC
CDR3aa: CASRNRGSSYEQYF

v_gene: TRBV4-2
len: 16
d_gene: TRBD1
j_gene: TRBJ1-1
abundance: -
CDR3nt: TGTGCCAGCAGCCAAGATCAGGAGGGGGCGCACACTGAAGCTTTCTTT
CDR3aa: CASSQDQEGAHTEAFF

v_gene: TRBV6-1
len: 15
d_gene: TRBD1
j_gene: TRBJ1-2
abundance: -
CDR3nt: TGTGCCAGCAGTGCAATTCCGGGACAGGGTTATGGCTACACCTTC
CDR3aa: CASSAIPGQGYGYTF

v_gene: TRBV6-1
len: 15
d_gene: -
j_gene: TRBJ2-7
abundance: -
CDR3nt: TGTGCCAGCAGTGAGGAAGGGGCATACATAGACGAGCAGTACTTC
CDR3aa: CASSEEGAYIDEQYF

v_gene: TRBV7-8
len: 13
d_gene: -
j_gene: TRBJ1-2
abundance: few
CDR3nt: TGTGCCAGCAGCCCACAGGGTAGGGGGAGCTACACCTTC
CDR3aa: CASSPQGRGSYTF

v_gene: TRBV19
len: 13
d_gene: -
j_gene: TRBJ1-6
abundance: few
CDR3nt: TGTGCCAGCTCGGGTCCCTTAAATTCACCCCTCCACTTT
CDR3aa: CASSGPLNSPLHF

v_gene: TRBV4-1
len: 15
d_gene: -
j_gene: TRBJ2-3
abundance: -
CDR3nt: TGCGCCAGCAGCCAATCGGGACAAAGCACAGATACGCAGTATTTT
CDR3aa: CASSQSGQSTDTQYF

v_gene: TRBV6-5
len: 13
d_gene: TRBD1
j_gene: TRBJ2-1
abundance: -
CDR3nt: TGTGCCAGCAGGCGGGACAGGGGAAATGAGCAGTTCTTC
CDR3aa: CASRRDRGNEQFF

v_gene: TRBV7-8
len: 14
d_gene: -
j_gene: TRBJ1-1
abundance: -
CDR3nt: TGTGCCAGCAGCTCTTCCGGGTCGAACACTGAAGCTTTCTTT
CDR3aa: CASSSSGSNTEAFF

v_gene: TRBV2
len: 13
d_gene: -
j_gene: TRBJ1-1
abundance: -
CDR3nt: TGTGCCAGCAGCATACACCTGAACACTGAAGCTTTCTTT
CDR3aa: CASSIHLNTEAFF

v_gene: TRBV30
len: 14
d_gene: TRBD1
j_gene: TRBJ1-2
abundance: -
CDR3nt: TGTGCCACACCCGCCGGGGACAGGGGTGGAGGCTACACCTTC
CDR3aa: CATPAGDRGGGYTF

v_gene: TRBV2
len: 16
d_gene: -
j_gene: TRBJ2-6
abundance: -
CDR3nt: TGTGCCAGCACCCTTCTCGGGGTTTCTGGGGCCAACGTCCTGACTTTC
CDR3aa: CASTLLGVSGANVLTF